These 9 T cell receptor beta chains were sequenced from one sample in a study of T cells in Graves' hyperthyroidism and ophthalmopathy. What was amplified from RNA transcripts were TCR beta CDR3 regions. The study used the HTBI primer set for a first-round RT-PCR of the TCR CDR3. TCRdb independently ran MiXCR on the multiplex PCR reads; one entry per CDR3 protein. This sample has about 540,000 distinct CDR3 sequences, with roughly 46% found just once. Input material: peripheral blood or thyroid tissue (not recorded which). The receptors originated from a woman between 18 and 29 years old with Graves' hyperthyroidism.

V and J are TRBV7-2 and TRBJ2-7, with 12 bases lining up with TRBD2. V shed 5 bases, J shed 4 bases, and the junction held 18 bases outside the gene matches. Germline assignment: CDR1 SGHTA and CDR2 FQGNSA. This CDR3 region has 19 residues. The CDR3 protein is CASSTGWGTSGPEGYEQYF. The CDR3 nucleotides are TGTGCCAGCAGCACCGGATGGGGGACTAGCGGGCCTGAGGGGTACGAGCAGTACTTC. The entire variable domain, with the rest obtained from reference TRBV7-2 and TRBJ2-7, is as follows: GAGVSQSPSNKVTEKGKDVELRCDPISGHTALYWYRQSLGQGLEFLIYFQGNSAPDKSGLPSDRFSAERTGGSVSTLTIQRTQQEDSAVYLCASSTGWGTSGPEGYEQYFGPGTRLTVT.

This clonotype appeared once. The junction departs from germline at one end; a sequencing error may be responsible. J is TRBJ2-3 and V is TRBV24-1; D may be TRBD2 (6 bases). Germline CDR1 reads KGHDR; CDR2 reads SFDVKD. The CDR3 is 15 residues long. DNA of the CDR3: TGTGCCACCGGTGATTCGGGACTGAACACAGATACGCAGTATTTT. Protein product: CATGDSGLNTDTQYF.

V and J are TRBV10-3 and TRBJ1-3; maybe TRBD1 (5 bases). Germline V gives CDR1 ENHRY, CDR2 SYGVKD. This CDR3 contains 14 residues. The V end was cut by 8 bases, the J end by 8 bases, with 19 bases between. CDR3 region: CAIAEGVYGYTIYF. The DNA of the CDR3 is TGTGCCATCGCGGAAGGGGTCTATGGCTACACCATATATTTT.

This clonotype appeared a single time. The chain links TRBV12-5 to TRBJ2-2; 9 bases map to TRBD2. V was clipped by 5 bases and J by 5 bases; unmatched bases: 9. The CDR3 totals 16 residues. CDR1 and CDR2 (germline): LGHNT, FRNRAP. CDR3: CASGGEREVATGELFF. Written as DNA, the CDR3 is TGTGCTAGTGGTGGGGAGCGGGAGGTCGCTACCGGGGAGCTGTTTTTT.

The gene calls are TRBV29-1 and TRBJ1-5, with a tentative D call TRBD1 (5 bases). The V end was cut by 5 bases, the J end by 2 bases, with 13 bases between. Germline V gives CDR1 SQVTM, CDR2 ANQGSEA. There are 14 residues in the CDR3. CDR3 region: CSVRSGGGNQPQHF. CDR3 nucleotides: TGCAGCGTTAGGTCGGGGGGAGGCAATCAGCCCCAGCATTTT.

In this sample, this clonotype turned up many times. This chain connects TRBV20-1 to TRBJ2-7; 14 positions agree with TRBD2. In germline, CDR1 is DFQATT, CDR2 SNEGSKA (reference sequence). J gave up 5 bases and V 6 bases, and 3 bases lay outside the gene matches. The CDR3 length is 13 residues. The CDR3 DNA is TGCAGTGCCGGGACTAGCGGGAGCCACGAGCAGTACTTC. It encodes CSAGTSGSHEQYF.

The chain employs TRBV12-3 or TRBV12-4 and TRBJ2-5; 12 positions match TRBD2. The CDR3 contains 14 residues. J lost 4 bases, V lost 5 bases, and 2 bases had no gene match. This chain's CDR3 is CASSKLAGGETQYF. In DNA, the CDR3 is TGTGCCAGCAGTAAACTAGCGGGAGGAGAGACCCAGTACTTC.

This clonotype came up many times. The CDR3 region is CASTLHYEQYF. DNA of the CDR3: TGTGCCAGCACTCTTCACTACGAGCAGTACTTC. The chain is built from TRBV28 and TRBJ2-7; D call uncertain. This CDR3 has 11 residues. CDR1 is MDHEN, CDR2 SYDVKM, per germline. V was clipped by 7 bases and J by 3 bases, with 7 bases between them.

Remarks on this clonotype: This may come from a read error, since a much larger clone is one base off. The chain combines TRBV5-5 with TRBJ2-5; tentative D call: TRBD1 (5 bases). The CDR3 runs 13 residues. CDR1 and CDR2 from the germline V gene are SGHKS and YYEKEE (reference sequence). CDR3 amino acids: CASSFDREETRYF. In DNA, the CDR3 is TGTGCCAGCAGCTTTGACAGAGAAGAGACCCGGTACTTC.